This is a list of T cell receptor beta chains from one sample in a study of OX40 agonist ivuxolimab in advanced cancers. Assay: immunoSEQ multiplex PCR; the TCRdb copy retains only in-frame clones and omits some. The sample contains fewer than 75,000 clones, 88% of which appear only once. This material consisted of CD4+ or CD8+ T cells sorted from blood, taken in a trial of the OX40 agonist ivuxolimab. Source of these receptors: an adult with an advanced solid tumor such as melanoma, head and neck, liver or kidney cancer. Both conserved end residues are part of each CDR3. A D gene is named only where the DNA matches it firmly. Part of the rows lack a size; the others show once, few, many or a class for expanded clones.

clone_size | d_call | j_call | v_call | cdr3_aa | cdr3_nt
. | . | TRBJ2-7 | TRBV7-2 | CASSRRGEFYEQYF | TGTGCCAGCAGCCGGAGGGGGGAATTTTACGAGCAGTACTTC
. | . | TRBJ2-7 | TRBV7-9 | CASSFEGASYEQYF | TGTGCCAGCAGCTTTGAGGGCGCGAGCTACGAGCAGTACTTC
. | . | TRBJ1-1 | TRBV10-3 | CAISVGRRNTEAFF | TGTGCCATCAGTGTTGGCAGGAGAAACACTGAAGCTTTCTTT
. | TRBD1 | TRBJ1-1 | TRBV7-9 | CASSTRGFEAFF | TGTGCCAGCAGCACCAGGGGGTTTGAAGCTTTCTTT
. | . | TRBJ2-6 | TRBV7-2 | CASSQKGSGANVLTF | TGTGCCAGCAGCCAAAAGGGCTCTGGGGCCAACGTCCTGACTTTC
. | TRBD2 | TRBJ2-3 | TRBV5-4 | CASSWGDLAGVTDTQYF | TGTGCCAGCAGCTGGGGGGATCTAGCGGGAGTCACAGATACGCAGTATTTT
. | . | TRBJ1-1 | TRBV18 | CASSPTNTEAFF | TGTGCCAGCTCACCAACGAACACTGAAGCTTTCTTT
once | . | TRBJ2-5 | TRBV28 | CASSLSGPWETQYF | TGTGCCAGCAGTTTATCGGGACCGTGGGAGACCCAGTACTTC
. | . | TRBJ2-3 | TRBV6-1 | CASSEGRGTDTQYF | TGTGCCAGCAGTGAGGGCAGGGGTACAGATACGCAGTATTTT
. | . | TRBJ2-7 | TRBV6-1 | CASNSYEQYF | TGTGCCAGCAATTCCTACGAGCAGTACTTC
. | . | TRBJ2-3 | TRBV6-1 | CASRAASGGTQYF | TGTGCCAGCAGAGCTGCCTCTGGAGGTACGCAGTATTTT
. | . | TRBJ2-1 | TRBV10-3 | CAMREPADEQFF | TGTGCCATGAGAGAACCCGCCGATGAGCAGTTCTTC
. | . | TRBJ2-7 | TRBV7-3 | CASSLTSLVRTRSVEQYF | TGTGCCAGCAGCTTAACGTCATTGGTAAGGACGAGATCGGTCGAGCAGTACTTC
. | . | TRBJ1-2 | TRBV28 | CASSSPGRLGGYTF | TGTGCCAGCAGTTCACCGGGACGACTTGGAGGCTACACCTTC
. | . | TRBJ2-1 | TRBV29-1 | CSVGSYNEQFF | TGCAGCGTCGGCTCCTACAATGAGCAGTTCTTC
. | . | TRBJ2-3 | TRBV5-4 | CASSLRGRAADTQYF | TGTGCCAGCAGCTTAAGGGGGAGGGCCGCAGATACGCAGTATTTT
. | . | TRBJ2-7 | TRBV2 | CASSTSGAASYEQYF | TGTGCCAGCAGCACCTCGGGGGCGGCCTCCTACGAGCAGTACTTC
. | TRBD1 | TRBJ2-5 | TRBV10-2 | CASRDRGSETQYF | TGCGCCAGCAGGGACAGGGGGTCAGAGACCCAGTACTTC
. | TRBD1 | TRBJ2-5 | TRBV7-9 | CASMVVGQAKETQYF | TGTGCCAGCATGGTTGTCGGACAGGCAAAAGAGACCCAGTACTTC
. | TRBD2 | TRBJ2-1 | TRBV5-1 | CASSRTSGRYNEQFF | TGCGCCAGCAGCCGAACTAGCGGGAGATACAATGAGCAGTTCTTC
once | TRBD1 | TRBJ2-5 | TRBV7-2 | CASSLQYGQGWQTQYF | TGTGCCAGCAGCTTACAATACGGACAGGGTTGGCAGACCCAGTACTTC
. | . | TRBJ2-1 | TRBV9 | CASGETSKFF | TGTGCCAGCGGAGAGACTAGTAAGTTCTTC
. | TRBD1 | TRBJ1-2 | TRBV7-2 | CASSLGQGGGYTF | TGTGCCAGCAGCTTAGGCCAGGGGGGTGGCTACACCTTC
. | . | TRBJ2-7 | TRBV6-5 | CASSPRGQSYEQYF | TGTGCCAGCAGCCCTCGGGGACAATCCTACGAGCAGTACTTC